This T cell receptor beta chain originates from a study of early T cells in non-severe SARS-CoV-2 infection. Study-wide results and caveats: Private and CD4 specificities were missed by VDJdb matching, which favored anti-spike CD8 responses.

TCRdb itself ran the 5' RACE reads through MiXCR, one entry per CDR3 protein. The table records 40,000 to 45,000 distinct CDR3 sequences, around 4.5% of them present only once. This clonotype has a count of ten or more. Its matching antigen is unknown. This receptor was taken from an adult who was a healthcare worker with PCR-confirmed SARS-CoV-2 infection or an uninfected control (not recorded which). The sample was whole blood.

CDR3 DNA sequence: TGCAGTGCTAGAGGGGGACAAGGCTCCTACGAGCAGTACTTC. It translates to CSARGGQGSYEQYF. This sequence joins TRBV20-1 and TRBJ2-7, with a possible D match to TRBD1 (6 bases). V lost 1 base to trimming and J lost 0 bases, with 10 bases between them. CDR1 and CDR2 (germline): DFQATT, SNEGSKA (reference sequence). The length of the CDR3 is 14 residues.